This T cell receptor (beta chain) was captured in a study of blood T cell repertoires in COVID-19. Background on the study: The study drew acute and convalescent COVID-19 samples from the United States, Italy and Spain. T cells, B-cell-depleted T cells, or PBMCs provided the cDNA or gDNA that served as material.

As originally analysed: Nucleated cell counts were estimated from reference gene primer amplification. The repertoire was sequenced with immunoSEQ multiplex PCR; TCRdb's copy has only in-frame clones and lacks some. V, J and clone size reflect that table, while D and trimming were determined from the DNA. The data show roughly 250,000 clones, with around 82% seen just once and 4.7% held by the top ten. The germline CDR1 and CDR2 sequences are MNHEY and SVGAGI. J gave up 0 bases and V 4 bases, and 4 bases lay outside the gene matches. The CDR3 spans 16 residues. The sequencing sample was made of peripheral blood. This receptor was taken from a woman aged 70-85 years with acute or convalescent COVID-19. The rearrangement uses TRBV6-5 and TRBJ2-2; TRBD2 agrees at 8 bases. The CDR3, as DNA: TGTGCCAGCAGTTCCCCGGGGGGGCCGAACACCGGGGAGCTGTTTTTT. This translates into CASSSPGGPNTGELFF.